Sequencing of this T cell receptor (beta chain) was carried out in a study of beta chain features in type 1 diabetes. Overall study context: All of the samples together had approximately 100,000,000 sorted cells examined. Notes on the study in general: At VDJ recombination sites, type 1 diabetes patients had fewer insertions and more deleted nucleotides.

About this clone itself: The target antigen is unknown.

Expressed TCRB transcripts got sequenced, as all isolated RNA was reverse transcribed. The data were produced by immunoSEQ multiplex PCR, yet TCRdb's version contains in-frame clones alone and is incomplete. The sample includes 240,000 or so clones, 27% seen only once; the top ten take 3.5% to 4.5%. Germline V gene data show CDR1 as LGHNA and CDR2 as YSLEER. V lost 1 base and J lost 3, with 12 bases in between. CDR3 length: 15 residues. The sample was central memory CD4+ T cells from blood. This sequence joins TRBV4-3 and TRBJ2-5; D is ambiguous. The clonotype comes from a man between 25 and 39 years old in good health. CDR3 sequence reads: CASSQGRDREETQYF. In nucleotides, the CDR3 is TGCGCCAGCAGCCAAGGTAGAGACCGAGAAGAGACCCAGTACTTC.